The subject of this entry is one T cell receptor beta chain. The antigen is unknown. The sample comes from a study of shared clonotypes between healthy human individuals. The method was immunoSEQ multiplex PCR; TCRdb's version includes in-frame clones alone and lacks a portion of them. The data contain 1,500,000 or so clones, 97% to 99% of them singletons. This CDR3 is 14 amino acids long. V lost 5 bases to trimming and J lost 7 bases, with 18 bases between them. In germline, CDR1 is SGHVS, CDR2 FNYEAQ. Study-level findings and limits: Naive subsets usually exceeded memory subsets in estimated richness.

Source material: naive CD4+ T cells sorted from blood. The subset is: CD45RA+ positively selected. The origin of this receptor is a man aged 25-45 years in good health. The genes are TRBV7-6 and TRBJ2-7; no clear D gene. The CDR3 reads CASSQDPFGLEQYF. The DNA for the CDR3 is TGTGCCAGCAGCCAGGACCCCTTCGGATTGGAGCAGTACTTC.